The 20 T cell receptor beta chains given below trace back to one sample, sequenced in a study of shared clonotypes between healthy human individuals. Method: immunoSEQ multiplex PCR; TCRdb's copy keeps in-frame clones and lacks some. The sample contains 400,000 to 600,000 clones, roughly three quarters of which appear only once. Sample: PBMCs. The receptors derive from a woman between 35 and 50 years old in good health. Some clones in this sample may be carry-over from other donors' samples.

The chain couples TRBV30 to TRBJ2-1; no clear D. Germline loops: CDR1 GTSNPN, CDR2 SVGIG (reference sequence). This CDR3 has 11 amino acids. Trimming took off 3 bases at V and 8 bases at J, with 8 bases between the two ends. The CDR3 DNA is TGTGCCTGGAGAGGTCTGGATGAGCAGTTCTTC. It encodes CAWRGLDEQFF.

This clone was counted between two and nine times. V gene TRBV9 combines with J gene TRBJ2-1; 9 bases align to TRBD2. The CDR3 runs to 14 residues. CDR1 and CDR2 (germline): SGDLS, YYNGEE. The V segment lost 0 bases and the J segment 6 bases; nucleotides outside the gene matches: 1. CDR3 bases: TGTGCCAGCAGCGTAGGACTAGCGGTCAATGAGCAGTTCTTC. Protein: CASSVGLAVNEQFF.

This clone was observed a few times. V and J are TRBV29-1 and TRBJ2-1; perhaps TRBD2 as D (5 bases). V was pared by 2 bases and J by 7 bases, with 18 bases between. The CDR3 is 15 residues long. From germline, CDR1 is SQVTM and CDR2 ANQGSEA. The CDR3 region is CSVEPTTGSLNEQFF. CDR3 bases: TGCAGCGTTGAACCCACAACGGGATCCTTAAATGAGCAGTTCTTC.

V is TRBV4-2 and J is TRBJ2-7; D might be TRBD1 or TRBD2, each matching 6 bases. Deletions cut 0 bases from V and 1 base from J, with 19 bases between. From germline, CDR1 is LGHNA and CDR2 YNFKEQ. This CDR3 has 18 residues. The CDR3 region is CASSQDLDHTGRSYEQYF. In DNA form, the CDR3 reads TGTGCCAGCAGCCAAGATCTGGACCATACAGGGAGGTCCTACGAGCAGTACTTC.

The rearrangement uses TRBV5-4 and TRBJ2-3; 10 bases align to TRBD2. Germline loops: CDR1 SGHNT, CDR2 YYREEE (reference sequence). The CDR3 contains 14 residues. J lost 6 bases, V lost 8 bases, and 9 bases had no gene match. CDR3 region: CASRSGRAMDTQYF. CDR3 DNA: TGTGCCAGTAGAAGCGGGAGGGCCATGGATACGCAGTATTTT. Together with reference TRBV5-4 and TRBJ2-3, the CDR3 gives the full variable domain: ETGVTQSPTHLIKTRGQQVTLRCSSQSGHNTVSWYQQALGQGPQFIFQYYREEENGRGNFPPRFSGLQFPNYSSELNVNALELDDSALYLCASRSGRAMDTQYFGPGTRLTVL.

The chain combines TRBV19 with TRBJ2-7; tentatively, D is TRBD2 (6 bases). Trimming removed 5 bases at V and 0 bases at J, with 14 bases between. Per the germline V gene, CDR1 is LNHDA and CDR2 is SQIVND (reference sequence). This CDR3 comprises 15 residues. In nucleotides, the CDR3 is TGTGCCAGTAGTGCTGGGACTCCGAGCTCCTACGAGCAGTACTTC. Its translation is CASSAGTPSSYEQYF. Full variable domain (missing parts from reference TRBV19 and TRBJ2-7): DGGITQSPKYLFRKEGQNVTLSCEQNLNHDAMYWYRQDPGQGLRLIYYSQIVNDFQKGDIAEGYSVSREKKESFPLTVTSAQKNPTAFYLCASSAGTPSSYEQYFGPGTRLTVT.

The CDR3 reads CASSLVGTSAYEQYF. CDR3 in DNA: TGTGCCAGCAGCTTGGTTGGGACTAGCGCCTACGAGCAGTACTTC. The V and J genes are TRBV7-2 and TRBJ2-7, with TRBD2 matching 10 bases. Germline CDR1 reads SGHTA; CDR2 reads FQGNSA. Germline trimming cut 3 bases from V and 2 bases from J; bases unmatched to any gene: 4. The CDR3 contains 15 residues.

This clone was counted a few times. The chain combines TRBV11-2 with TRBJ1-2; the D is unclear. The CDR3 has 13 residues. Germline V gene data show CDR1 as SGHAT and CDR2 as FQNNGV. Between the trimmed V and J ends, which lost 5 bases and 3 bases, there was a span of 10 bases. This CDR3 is CASSPGTDYGYTF. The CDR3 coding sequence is TGTGCCAGCAGCCCAGGTACAGACTATGGCTACACCTTC.

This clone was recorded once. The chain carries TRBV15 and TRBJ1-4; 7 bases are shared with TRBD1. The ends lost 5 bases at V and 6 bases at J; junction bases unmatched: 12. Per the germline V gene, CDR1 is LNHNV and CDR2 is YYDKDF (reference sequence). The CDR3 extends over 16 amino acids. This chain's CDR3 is CATSPIGGTDYEKLFF. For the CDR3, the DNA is TGTGCCACCAGCCCGATCGGAGGGACAGATTATGAAAAACTGTTTTTT.

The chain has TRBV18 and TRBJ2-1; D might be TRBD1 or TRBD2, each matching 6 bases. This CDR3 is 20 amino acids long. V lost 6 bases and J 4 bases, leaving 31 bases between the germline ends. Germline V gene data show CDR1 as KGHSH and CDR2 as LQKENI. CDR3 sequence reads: CASSHSAGMGYGGGYNEQFF. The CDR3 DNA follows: TGTGCCAGCTCCCATTCCGCAGGGATGGGATATGGAGGGGGATACAATGAGCAGTTCTTC.

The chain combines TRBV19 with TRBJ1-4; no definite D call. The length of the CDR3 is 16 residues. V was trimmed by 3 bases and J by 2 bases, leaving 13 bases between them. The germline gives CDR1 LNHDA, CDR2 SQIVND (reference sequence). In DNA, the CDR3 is TGTGCCAGTAGTATTCCGCCCCGAGCGACTAATGAAAAACTGTTTTTT. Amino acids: CASSIPPRATNEKLFF.

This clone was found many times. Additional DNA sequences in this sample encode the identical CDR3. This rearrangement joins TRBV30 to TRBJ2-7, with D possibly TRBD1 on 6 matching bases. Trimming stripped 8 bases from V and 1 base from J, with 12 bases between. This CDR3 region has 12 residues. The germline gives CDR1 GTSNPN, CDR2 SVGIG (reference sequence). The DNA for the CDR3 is TGTGCCGGAACAGGGAATTCCTACGAGCAGTACTTC. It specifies CAGTGNSYEQYF.

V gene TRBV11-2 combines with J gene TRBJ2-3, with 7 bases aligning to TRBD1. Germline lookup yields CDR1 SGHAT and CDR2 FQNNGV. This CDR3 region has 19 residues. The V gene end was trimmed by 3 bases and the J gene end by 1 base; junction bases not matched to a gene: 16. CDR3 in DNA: TGTGCCAGCAGCTTGATTCCCCCCCACCAGACAGGGCGCACAGATACGCAGTATTTT. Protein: CASSLIPPHQTGRTDTQYF.

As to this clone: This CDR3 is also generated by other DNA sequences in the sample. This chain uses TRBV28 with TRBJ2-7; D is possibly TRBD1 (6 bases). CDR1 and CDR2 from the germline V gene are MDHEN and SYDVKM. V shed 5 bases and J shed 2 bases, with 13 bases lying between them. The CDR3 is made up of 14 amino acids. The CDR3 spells CASSTPGQAYEQYF. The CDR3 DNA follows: TGTGCCAGCAGTACGCCGGGACAAGCCTACGAGCAGTACTTC. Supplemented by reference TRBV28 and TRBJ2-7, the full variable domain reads DVKVTQSSRYLVKRTGEKVFLECVQDMDHENMFWYRQDPGLGLRLIYFSYDVKMKEKGDIPEGYSVSREKKERFSLILESASTNQTSMYLCASSTPGQAYEQYFGPGTRLTVT.

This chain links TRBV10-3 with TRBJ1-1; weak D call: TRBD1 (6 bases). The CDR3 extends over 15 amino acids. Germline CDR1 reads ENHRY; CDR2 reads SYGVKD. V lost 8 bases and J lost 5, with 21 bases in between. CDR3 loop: CAIEGGQGTRTEAFF. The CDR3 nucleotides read TGTGCCATCGAGGGGGGGCAAGGAACTAGGACTGAAGCTTTCTTT.

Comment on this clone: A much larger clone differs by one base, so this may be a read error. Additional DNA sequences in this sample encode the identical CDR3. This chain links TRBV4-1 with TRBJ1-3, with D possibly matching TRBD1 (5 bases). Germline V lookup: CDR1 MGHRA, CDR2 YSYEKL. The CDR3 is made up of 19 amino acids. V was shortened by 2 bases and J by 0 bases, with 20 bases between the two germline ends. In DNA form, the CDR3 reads TGCGCCAGCAGCCAACTATTCACTCTTCGGGACCTCTCTGGAAACACCATATATTTT. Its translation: CASSQLFTLRDLSGNTIYF.

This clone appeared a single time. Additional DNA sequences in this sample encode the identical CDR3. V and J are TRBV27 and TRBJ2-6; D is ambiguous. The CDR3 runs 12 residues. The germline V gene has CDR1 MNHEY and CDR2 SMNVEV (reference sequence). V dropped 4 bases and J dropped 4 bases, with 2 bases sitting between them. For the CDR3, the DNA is TGTGCCAGCAGTTCCGGGGCCAACGTCCTGACTTTC. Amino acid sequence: CASSSGANVLTF.

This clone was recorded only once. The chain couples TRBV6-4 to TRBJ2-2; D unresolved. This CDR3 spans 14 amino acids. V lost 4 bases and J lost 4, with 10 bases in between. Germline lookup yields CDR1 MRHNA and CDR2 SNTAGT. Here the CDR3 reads CASSVSGGTGELFF. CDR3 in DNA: TGTGCCAGCAGTGTTAGTGGCGGCACCGGGGAGCTGTTTTTT.

The CDR3 coding sequence is TGCGCCAGCGGGGACAGGGGAGACGGCTACACCTTC. As protein: CASGDRGDGYTF. The rearrangement links TRBV5-1 to TRBJ1-2; TRBD1 aligns across 10 bases. Germline V gives CDR1 SGHRS, CDR2 YFSETQ. The length of the CDR3 is 12 residues. Trimming at V came to 7 bases and at J to 8 bases, leaving 5 bases not matched to a gene.

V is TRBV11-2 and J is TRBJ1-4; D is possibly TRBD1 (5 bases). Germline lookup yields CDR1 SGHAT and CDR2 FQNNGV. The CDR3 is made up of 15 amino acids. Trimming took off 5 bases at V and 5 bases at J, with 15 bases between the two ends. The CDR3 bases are TGTGCCAGCAGCCCAGCTGACAGCGAAAATGAAAAACTGTTTTTT. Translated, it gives CASSPADSENEKLFF.